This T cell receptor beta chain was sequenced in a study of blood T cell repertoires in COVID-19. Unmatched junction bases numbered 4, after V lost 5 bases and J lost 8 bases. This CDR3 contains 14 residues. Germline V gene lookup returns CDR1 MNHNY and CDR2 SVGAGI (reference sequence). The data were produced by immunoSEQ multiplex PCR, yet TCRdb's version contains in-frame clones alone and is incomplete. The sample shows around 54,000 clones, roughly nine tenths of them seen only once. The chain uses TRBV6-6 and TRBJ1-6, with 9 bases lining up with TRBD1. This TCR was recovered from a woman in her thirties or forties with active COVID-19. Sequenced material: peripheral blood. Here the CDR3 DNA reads TGTGCCAGCAGTCGAAGGGACAGGGATTCACCCCTCCACTTT. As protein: CASSRRDRDSPLHF.